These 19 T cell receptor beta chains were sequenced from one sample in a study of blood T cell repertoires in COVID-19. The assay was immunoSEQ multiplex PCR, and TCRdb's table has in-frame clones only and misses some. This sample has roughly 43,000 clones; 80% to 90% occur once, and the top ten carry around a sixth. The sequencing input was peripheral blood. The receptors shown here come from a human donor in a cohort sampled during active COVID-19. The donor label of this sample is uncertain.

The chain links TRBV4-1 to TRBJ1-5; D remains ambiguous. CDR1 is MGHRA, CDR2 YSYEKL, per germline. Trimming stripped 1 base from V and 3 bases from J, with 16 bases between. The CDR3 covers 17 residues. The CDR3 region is CASSQAEPAGYNQPQHF. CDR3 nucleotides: TGCGCCAGCAGCCAAGCGGAACCCGCGGGATACAATCAGCCCCAGCATTTT.

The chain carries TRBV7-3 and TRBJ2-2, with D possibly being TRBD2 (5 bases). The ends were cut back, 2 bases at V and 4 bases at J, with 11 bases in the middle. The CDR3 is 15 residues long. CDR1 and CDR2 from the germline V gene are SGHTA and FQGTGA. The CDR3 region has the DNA TGTGCCAGCAGCTTAGGTGTAGCGTTCACCGGGGAGCTGTTTTTT. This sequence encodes CASSLGVAFTGELFF.

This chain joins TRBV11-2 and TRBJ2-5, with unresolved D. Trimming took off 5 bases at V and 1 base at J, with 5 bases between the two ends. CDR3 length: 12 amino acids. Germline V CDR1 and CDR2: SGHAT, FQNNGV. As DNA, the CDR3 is TGTGCCAGCAGCACAATCCAAGAGACCCAGTACTTC. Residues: CASSTIQETQYF. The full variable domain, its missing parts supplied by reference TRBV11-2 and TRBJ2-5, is EAGVAQSPRYKIIEKRQSVAFWCNPISGHATLYWYQQILGQGPKLLIQFQNNGVVDDSQLPKDRFSAERLKGVDSTLKIQPAKLEDSAVYLCASSTIQETQYFGPGTRLLVL.

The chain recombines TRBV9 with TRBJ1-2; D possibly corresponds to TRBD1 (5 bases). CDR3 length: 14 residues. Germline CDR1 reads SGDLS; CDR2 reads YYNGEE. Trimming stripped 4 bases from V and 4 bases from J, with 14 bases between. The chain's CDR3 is CASSPPGEIYGYTF. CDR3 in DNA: TGTGCCAGCAGCCCCCCGGGGGAAATCTATGGCTACACCTTC.

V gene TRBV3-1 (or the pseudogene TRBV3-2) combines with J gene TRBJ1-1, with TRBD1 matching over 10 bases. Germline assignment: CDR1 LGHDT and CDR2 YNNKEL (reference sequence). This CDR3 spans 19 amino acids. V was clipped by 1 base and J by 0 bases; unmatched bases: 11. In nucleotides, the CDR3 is TGTGCCAGCAGCCAAGTATTATGGGGACAGGGGCGAGTGAACACTGAAGCTTTCTTT. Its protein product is CASSQVLWGQGRVNTEAFF.

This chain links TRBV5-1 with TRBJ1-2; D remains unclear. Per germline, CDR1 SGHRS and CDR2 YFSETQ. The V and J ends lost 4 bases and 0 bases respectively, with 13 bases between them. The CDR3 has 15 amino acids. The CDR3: CASSPRVGANYGYTF. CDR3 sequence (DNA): TGCGCCAGCAGCCCGAGGGTGGGAGCTAACTATGGCTACACCTTC.

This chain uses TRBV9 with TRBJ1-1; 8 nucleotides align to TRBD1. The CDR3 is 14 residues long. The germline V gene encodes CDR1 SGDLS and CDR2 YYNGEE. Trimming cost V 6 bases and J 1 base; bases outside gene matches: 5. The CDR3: CASTRTGRNTEAFF. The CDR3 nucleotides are TGTGCCAGCACCCGGACAGGGAGGAACACTGAAGCTTTCTTT.

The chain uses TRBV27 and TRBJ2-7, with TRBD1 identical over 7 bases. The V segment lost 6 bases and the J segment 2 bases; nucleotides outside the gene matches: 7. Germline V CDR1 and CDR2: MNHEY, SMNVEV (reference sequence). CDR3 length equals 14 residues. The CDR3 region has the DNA TGTGCCAGCAGAAAAAACAGGGGCCCCTACGAGCAGTACTTC. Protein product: CASRKNRGPYEQYF.

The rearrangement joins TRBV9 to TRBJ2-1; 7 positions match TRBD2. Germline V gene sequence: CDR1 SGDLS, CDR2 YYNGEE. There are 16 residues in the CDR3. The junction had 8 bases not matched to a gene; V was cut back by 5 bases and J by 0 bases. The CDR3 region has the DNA TGTGCCAGCAGTCGGGGGGTCGGGTCCTCCTACAATGAGCAGTTCTTC. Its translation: CASSRGVGSSYNEQFF.

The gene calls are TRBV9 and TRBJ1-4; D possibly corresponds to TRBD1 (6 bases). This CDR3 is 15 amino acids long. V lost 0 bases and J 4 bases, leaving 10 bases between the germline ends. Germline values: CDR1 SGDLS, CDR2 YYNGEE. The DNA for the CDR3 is TGTGCCAGCAGCGTAGAGGACAGCTTTAATGAAAAACTGTTTTTT. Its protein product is CASSVEDSFNEKLFF.

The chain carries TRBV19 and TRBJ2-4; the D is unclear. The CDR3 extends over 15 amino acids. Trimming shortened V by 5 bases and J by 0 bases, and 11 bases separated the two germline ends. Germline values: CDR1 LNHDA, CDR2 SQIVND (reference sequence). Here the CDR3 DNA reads TGTGCCAGTAGTGGGTCACAGCTAGCCAAAAACATTCAGTACTTC. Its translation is CASSGSQLAKNIQYF.

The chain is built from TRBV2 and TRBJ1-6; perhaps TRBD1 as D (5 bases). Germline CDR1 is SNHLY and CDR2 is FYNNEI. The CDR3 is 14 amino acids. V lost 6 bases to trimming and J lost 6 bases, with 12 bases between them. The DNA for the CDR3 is TGTGCCAGCAGGGGGGGGACTGTTAATTCACCCCTCCACTTT. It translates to CASRGGTVNSPLHF.

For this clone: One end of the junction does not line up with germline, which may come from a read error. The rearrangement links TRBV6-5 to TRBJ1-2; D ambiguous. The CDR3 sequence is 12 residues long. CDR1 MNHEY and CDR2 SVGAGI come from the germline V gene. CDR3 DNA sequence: TGTGCCAGCGGAAGACCGGCAGCGCCGTCAAACTTC. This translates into CASGRPAAPSNF.

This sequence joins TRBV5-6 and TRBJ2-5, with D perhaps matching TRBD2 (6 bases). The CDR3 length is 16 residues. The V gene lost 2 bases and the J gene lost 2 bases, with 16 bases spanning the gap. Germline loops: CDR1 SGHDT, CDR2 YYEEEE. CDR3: CASSFLVVGGQETQYF. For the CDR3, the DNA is TGTGCCAGCAGCTTTCTCGTCGTCGGGGGTCAAGAGACCCAGTACTTC.

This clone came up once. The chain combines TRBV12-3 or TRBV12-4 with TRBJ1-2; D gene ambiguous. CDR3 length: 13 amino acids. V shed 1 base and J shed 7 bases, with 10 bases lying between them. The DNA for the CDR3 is TGTGCCAGCAGTTTAGAGATCGTGGCTGGCTACACCTTC. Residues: CASSLEIVAGYTF.

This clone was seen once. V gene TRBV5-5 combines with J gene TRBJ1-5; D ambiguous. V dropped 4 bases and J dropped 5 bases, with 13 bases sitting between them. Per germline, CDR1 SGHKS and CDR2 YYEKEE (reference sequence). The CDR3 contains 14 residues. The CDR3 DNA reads TGTGCCAGCAGCCCAGAGTCCGGGGATCAGCCCCAGCATTTT. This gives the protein CASSPESGDQPQHF.

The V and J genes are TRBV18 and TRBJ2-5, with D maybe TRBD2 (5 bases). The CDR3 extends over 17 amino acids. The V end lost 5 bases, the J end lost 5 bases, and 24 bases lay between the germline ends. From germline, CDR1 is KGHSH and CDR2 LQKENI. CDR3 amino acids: CASSAHLQVRAGETQYF. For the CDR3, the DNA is TGTGCCAGCTCAGCGCACCTGCAGGTTAGGGCGGGCGAGACCCAGTACTTC.

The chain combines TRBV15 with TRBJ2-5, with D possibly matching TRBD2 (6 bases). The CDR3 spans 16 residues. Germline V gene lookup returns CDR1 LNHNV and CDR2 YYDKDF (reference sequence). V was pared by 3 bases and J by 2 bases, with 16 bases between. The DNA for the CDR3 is TGTGCCACCAGCAGGGAGGGGAGTAGGACGCAAGAGACCCAGTACTTC. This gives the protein CATSREGSRTQETQYF.

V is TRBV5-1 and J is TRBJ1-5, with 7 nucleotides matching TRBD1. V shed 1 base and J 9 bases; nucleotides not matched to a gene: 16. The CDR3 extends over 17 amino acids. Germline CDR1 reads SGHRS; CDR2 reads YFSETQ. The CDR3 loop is CASSLNPVDRSGRPQHF. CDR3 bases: TGCGCCAGCAGCTTGAACCCCGTGGACAGGTCGGGCCGGCCCCAGCATTTT.